One and the same sample provided the 27 T cell receptor beta chains below, sequenced in a study of blood T cell repertoires in COVID-19 (dated by TCRdb to 2019 to 2021). Libraries came from the immunoSEQ multiplex PCR assay. Not all clones reach the TCRdb copy of this immuneACCESS table, which keeps in-frame sequences only. Checked studies attribute under half of the gap to unresolved V genes and leave the rest unexplained. This sample comprises roughly 100,000 clones, less than 95% of them detected only once. 5% to 6% of the sample is taken by the ten largest. The sequenced material came from peripheral blood. These receptors were obtained from a man aged 50 to 60 with acute or convalescent COVID-19.

The gene calls are TRBV7-9 and TRBJ2-5; no clear D gene. The ends were cut back, 8 bases at V and 4 bases at J, with 11 bases in the middle. Germline values: CDR1 SEHNR, CDR2 FQNEAQ (reference sequence). This CDR3 comprises 12 residues. CDR3 protein: CASGGARETQYF. The DNA for the CDR3 is TGTGCCAGCGGCGGCGCGAGAGAGACCCAGTACTTC.

The CDR3 nucleotides are TGTGCCAGCAGTGATGGAGACAGGGGAGTAGGTCAGCCCCAGCATTTT. It specifies CASSDGDRGVGQPQHF. The rearrangement joins TRBV7-2 to TRBJ1-5; TRBD1 matches 8 bases. The germline CDR1 and CDR2 sequences are SGHTA and FQGNSA. Trimming at V came to 6 bases and at J to 6 bases, leaving 13 bases not matched to a gene. The CDR3 covers 16 residues.

The J gene is TRBJ1-2, the V gene TRBV6-5; tentative D call: TRBD1 (5 bases). The CDR3 is 14 residues long. The V gene lost 3 bases and the J gene lost 5 bases, with 13 bases spanning the gap. Germline CDR1 MNHEY, CDR2 SVGAGI. The CDR3: CASSYSGRGYGYTF. The DNA for the CDR3 is TGTGCCAGCAGTTATTCCGGGAGGGGTTATGGCTACACCTTC.

The chain combines TRBV5-1 with TRBJ1-1; 9 bases align to TRBD1. With V trimmed by 6 bases and J by 6 bases, 12 bases remained unmatched. Germline values: CDR1 SGHRS, CDR2 YFSETQ. CDR3 length: 15 amino acids. This chain's CDR3 is CASNPGQGRVSEAFF. The CDR3 bases are TGCGCCAGCAATCCGGGACAGGGTCGAGTCTCTGAAGCTTTCTTT.

The V and J genes are TRBV11-2 and TRBJ2-7; TRBD1 might be the D (6 bases). Looked up from germline, CDR1 is SGHAT and CDR2 is FQNNGV. This CDR3 is built from 15 residues. Trimming pared 4 bases from V and 6 bases from J, leaving 19 bases between. The chain's CDR3 is CASSSWTERAFEQYF. CDR3 coding DNA: TGTGCCAGCAGCTCGTGGACAGAGAGAGCATTCGAGCAGTACTTC.

This clone was detected only once. This chain connects TRBV30 to TRBJ1-1; D remains ambiguous. Trimming cost V 0 bases and J 1 base, with 6 bases left between them. Germline V gene data show CDR1 as GTSNPN and CDR2 as SVGIG (reference sequence). This CDR3 contains 13 residues. In nucleotides, the CDR3 is TGTGCCTGGAGTGTACTCCGGAACACTGAAGCTTTCTTT. This encodes CAWSVLRNTEAFF.

J is TRBJ2-3 and V is TRBV6-5, with D unclear. CDR3 length: 13 residues. Trimming stripped 7 bases from V and 2 bases from J, with 10 bases between. The germline gives CDR1 MNHEY, CDR2 SVGAGI. This CDR3 reads CASTPGTTDTQYF. CDR3 coding DNA: TGTGCCAGCACCCCGGGTACCACAGATACGCAGTATTTT.

This clone was recorded a few times. As DNA, the CDR3 is TGTGCCAGCAGCCAACCCTTACCCGTAGCGGGAGGGCCCCAAGAGACCCAGTACTTC. Translated: CASSQPLPVAGGPQETQYF. The chain couples TRBV3-1 (or the pseudogene TRBV3-2) to TRBJ2-5, with 11 bases identical to TRBD2. V lost 2 bases and J lost 1; bases outside the gene matches: 12. Per the germline V gene, CDR1 is LGHDT and CDR2 is YNNKEL (reference sequence). The CDR3 runs 19 residues.

This chain links TRBV12-5 with TRBJ2-3; 9 positions agree with TRBD2. The V segment lost 5 bases and the J segment 1 base; nucleotides outside the gene matches: 4. From germline, CDR1 is LGHNT and CDR2 FRNRAP. This CDR3 comprises 15 residues. CDR3 loop: CASGRLAAGTDTQYF. For the CDR3, the DNA is TGTGCTAGTGGTCGACTAGCGGCGGGCACAGATACGCAGTATTTT. The variable domain in full, with the rest retrieved from reference TRBV12-5 and TRBJ2-3, is DARVTQTPRHKVTEMGQEVTMRCQPILGHNTVFWYRQTMMQGLELLAYFRNRAPLDDSGMPKDRFSAEMPDATLATLKIQPSEPRDSAVYFCASGRLAAGTDTQYFGPGTRLTVL.

The chain couples TRBV29-1 to TRBJ2-7; TRBD2 matches at 11 bases. Germline-derived CDR1 and CDR2 are SQVTM and ANQGSEA. The ends lost 4 bases at V and 5 bases at J; junction bases unmatched: 10. The CDR3 has 15 amino acids. The CDR3 DNA reads TGCAGCGTTGCCCTTAGCGGGAGGGCCTTGAACGAGCAGTACTTC. The encoded protein is CSVALSGRALNEQYF.

The chain carries TRBV14 and TRBJ2-5, with 11 bases fitting TRBD2. The CDR3 has 16 amino acids. The J segment lost 4 bases and the V segment lost 3 bases, leaving 7 bases of the junction unmatched. CDR1 and CDR2 (germline): SGHDN, FVKESK. The DNA for the CDR3 is TGTGCCAGCAGCCACTTTAGCGGGAGGGGCCGAGAGACCCAGTACTTC. Translating gives CASSHFSGRGRETQYF. Looking up the rest from reference TRBV14 and TRBJ2-5 gives the full variable domain: EAGVTQFPSHSVIEKGQTVTLRCDPISGHDNLYWYRRVMGKEIKFLLHFVKESKQDESGMPNNRFLAERTGGTYSTLKVQPAELEDSGVYFCASSHFSGRGRETQYFGPGTRLLVL.

The gene calls are TRBV15 and TRBJ1-2, with 9 bases matching TRBD1. Unmatched junction bases numbered 1, after V lost 0 bases and J lost 5 bases. Germline V CDR1 and CDR2: LNHNV, YYDKDF (reference sequence). There are 14 residues in the CDR3. This chain's CDR3 is CATSREGQGYGYTF. In DNA form, the CDR3 reads TGTGCCACCAGCAGAGAAGGACAGGGGTATGGCTACACCTTC.

This chain uses TRBV10-2 with TRBJ1-3; no reliable D call. CDR1 and CDR2 (germline): WSHSY, SAAADI. V lost 2 bases to trimming and J lost 4 bases, with 3 bases between them. This CDR3 contains 12 residues. The CDR3 DNA is TGCGCCAGCAGTGAGGCGGGAAACACCATATATTTT. This gives the protein CASSEAGNTIYF.

The chain employs TRBV6-5 and TRBJ1-2, with 8 nucleotides matching TRBD1. CDR1 and CDR2 from the germline V gene are MNHEY and SVGAGI. Trimming removed 6 bases from V and 5 bases from J; junction bases left unmatched: 5. The CDR3 contains 13 residues. CDR3 sequence: CASRRQGIYGYTF. In DNA form, the CDR3 reads TGTGCCAGCAGGAGACAGGGGATATATGGCTACACCTTC.

The rearrangement uses TRBV4-1 and TRBJ2-5; TRBD2 agrees at 7 bases. Losses at the gene ends were 0 bases for V and 5 bases for J; bases not matched to a gene: 12. Germline V gene data show CDR1 as MGHRA and CDR2 as YSYEKL. The CDR3 totals 17 residues. In DNA, the CDR3 is TGCGCCAGCAGCCAAGATCGGGAGCGGGACCCCACGGAGACCCAGTACTTC. Translated, it gives CASSQDRERDPTETQYF.

The chain has TRBV18 and TRBJ1-4; D is possibly TRBD1 (5 bases). The CDR3 covers 14 residues. Trimming cost V 3 bases and J 4 bases, with 9 bases left between them. In germline, CDR1 is KGHSH, CDR2 LQKENI. The CDR3 nucleotides are TGTGCCAGCTCACCGTATCAGGGTAATGAAAAACTGTTTTTT. Its translation: CASSPYQGNEKLFF.

This clone was observed a single time. The rearrangement joins TRBV10-3 to TRBJ2-7; tentatively, D is TRBD2 (6 bases). The V gene's germline CDR1 is ENHRY and CDR2 SYGVKD. The CDR3 sequence is 13 residues long. Trimming stripped 6 bases from V and 1 base from J, with 10 bases between. The CDR3 spells CAISLTSSYEQYF. In DNA form, the CDR3 reads TGTGCCATCAGCCTGACTAGTTCCTACGAGCAGTACTTC.

This chain connects TRBV27 to TRBJ2-7; the match to TRBD2 covers 11 bases. The ends lost 2 bases at V and 1 base at J; junction bases unmatched: 7. The germline V gene encodes CDR1 MNHEY and CDR2 SMNVEV (reference sequence). This CDR3 has 17 amino acids. The CDR3 region is CASSLSTSGSASYEQYF. CDR3 in DNA: TGTGCCAGCAGTTTAAGTACTAGCGGGAGCGCTTCCTACGAGCAGTACTTC.

This clone was detected once. The chain has TRBV5-1 and TRBJ2-7; possible D gene TRBD2, 5 bases. Germline values: CDR1 SGHRS, CDR2 YFSETQ. The CDR3 is made up of 14 amino acids. V was cut by 0 bases and J by 1 base, with 8 bases left in between. Here the CDR3 DNA reads TGCGCCAGCAGCTTGGAGCGGAGGTCCTACGAGCAGTACTTC. Translation: CASSLERRSYEQYF.

The chain uses TRBV6-5 and TRBJ1-3; weak D call: TRBD1 (6 bases). Per the germline V gene, CDR1 is MNHEY and CDR2 is SVGAGI. There are 15 residues in the CDR3. Trimming shortened V by 3 bases and J by 1 base, and 10 bases separated the two germline ends. In DNA form, the CDR3 reads TGTGCCAGCAGTTATGGGGGGGCTTCTGGAAACACCATATATTTT. Protein product: CASSYGGASGNTIYF.

This clone was detected only once. This chain links TRBV6-2 or TRBV6-3 with TRBJ2-5; 8 nucleotides match TRBD2. Looked up from germline, CDR1 is MNHEY and CDR2 is SVGEGT. With 2 bases clipped from V and 4 bases from J, the junction kept 12 bases outside the gene matches. The CDR3 length is 17 residues. In nucleotides, the CDR3 is TGTGCCAGCAGTTACGCCCGGGAGGGCCGGTTGGGAGAGACCCAGTACTTC. Translation gives CASSYAREGRLGETQYF.

The V gene is TRBV27, the J gene TRBJ2-2; TRBD1 matches 11 bases. The V gene's germline CDR1 is MNHEY and CDR2 SMNVEV (reference sequence). The CDR3 loop spans 15 amino acids. The V segment lost 5 bases and the J segment 6 bases; nucleotides outside the gene matches: 5. As DNA, the CDR3 is TGTGCCAGCAGTCCGAGGGACAGGGGGGCCGGGGAGCTGTTTTTT. Translation: CASSPRDRGAGELFF.

DNA for the CDR3: TGTGCCAGCTGGCGCCGGACAGGACTTAACACTGAAGCTTTCTTT. It specifies CASWRRTGLNTEAFF. V and J are TRBV27 and TRBJ1-1, with 7 positions matching TRBD1. Germline CDR1 and CDR2: MNHEY and SMNVEV (reference sequence). CDR3 length: 15 amino acids. The V segment lost 8 bases and the J segment 2 bases; nucleotides outside the gene matches: 11.

J is TRBJ1-2 and V is TRBV5-1, with 8 bases fitting TRBD1. The CDR3 contains 14 residues. Per the germline V gene, CDR1 is SGHRS and CDR2 is YFSETQ. J was trimmed by 4 bases and V by 10 bases; bases with no gene match: 12. Here the CDR3 reads CAGPILQGGYGYTF. The CDR3 bases are TGCGCCGGACCCATATTACAGGGGGGCTATGGCTACACCTTC.

V usage is TRBV10-3 and J usage is TRBJ2-1; 8 bases line up with TRBD2. The length of the CDR3 is 17 residues. Germline lookup yields CDR1 ENHRY and CDR2 SYGVKD. V lost 0 bases to trimming and J lost 2 bases; unmatched junction nucleotides: 6. The CDR3 sequence: CAISESGGGFTYNEQFF. CDR3 DNA: TGTGCCATCAGTGAGTCCGGGGGGGGGTTCACCTACAATGAGCAGTTCTTC.

The rearrangement joins TRBV6-5 to TRBJ1-6; no reliable D call. Trimming shortened V by 7 bases and J by 4 bases, and 8 bases separated the two germline ends. CDR1 is MNHEY and CDR2 is SVGAGI in the germline V gene. The CDR3 totals 13 residues. In DNA, the CDR3 is TGTGCCAGCACTCGGGGTTATAATTCACCCCTCCACTTT. Amino acid sequence: CASTRGYNSPLHF.

The rearrangement uses TRBV6-5 and TRBJ2-2, with D tentatively TRBD1 (6 bases). This CDR3 spans 15 amino acids. Germline CDR1 and CDR2: MNHEY and SVGAGI. V was trimmed by 6 bases and J by 1 base, leaving 12 bases between them. Here the CDR3 DNA reads TGTGCCAGCAGAACCCGAGGGGGGAACACCGGGGAGCTGTTTTTT. Translation: CASRTRGGNTGELFF.